One sample yielded the 22 T cell receptor beta chains listed below, sequenced in a study of regulatory T cells in long-lasting Graves disease. Assembly of TCR beta libraries relied on iRepertoire HTBI primers together with Arm-PCR of CDR3 regions. A single record per CDR3 protein comes from TCRdb applying MiXCR to the multiplex PCR reads. The sample includes 650,000 to 850,000 distinct CDR3 sequences, roughly 30% of them seen just once. Time point noted: persistent/refractory GD, antithyroid drugs over 5 years with positive TRAb. RNA from PBMCs was the source of the TCR library. The sample in question was peripheral blood mononuclear cells (PBMCs), obtained when the disease was refractory, from a patient treated with antithyroid drugs. The receptors originated from a female donor with Graves disease.

The sample holds a few counts of this clonotype. The chain couples TRBV2 to TRBJ1-3, with no clear D. Trimming left V 2 bases short and J 0 bases short, with 11 bases between. CDR3 size: 16 residues. Germline V gives CDR1 SNHLY, CDR2 FYNNEI. This CDR3 reads CASSESTTRSGNTIYF. The CDR3, as DNA: TGTGCCAGCAGTGAATCGACTACTCGCTCTGGAAACACCATATATTTT.

This chain joins TRBV12-3 or TRBV12-4 and TRBJ1-5; D not certain. The CDR3 is 17 amino acids. V was shortened by 1 base and J by 5 bases, with 18 bases between the two germline ends. CDR3 loop: CASSLGNGPQVDQPQHF. The CDR3 DNA reads TGTGCCAGCAGTTTAGGAAACGGTCCCCAGGTCGATCAGCCCCAGCATTTT.

This clonotype came up a few times. The chain employs TRBV5-1 and TRBJ2-2, with 10 bases matching TRBD2. The CDR3 totals 17 residues. The ends lost 0 bases at V and 4 bases at J; junction bases unmatched: 6. The germline V gene encodes CDR1 SGHRS and CDR2 YFSETQ. The chain's CDR3 is CASSLVSGRPSTGELFF. The CDR3 nucleotides read TGCGCCAGCAGCTTGGTTAGCGGGAGGCCCAGCACCGGGGAGCTGTTTTTT.

V usage is TRBV6-1 and J usage is TRBJ1-5; D gene uncertain. V was clipped by 5 bases and J by 2 bases, with 13 bases between them. The CDR3 runs 15 residues. Germline V gene lookup returns CDR1 MNHNS and CDR2 SASEGT. This CDR3 is CASSRKGPGNQPQHF. As DNA, the CDR3 is TGTGCCAGCAGTCGAAAGGGTCCTGGCAATCAGCCCCAGCATTTT.

There are many counts of this clonotype. V usage is TRBV28 and J usage is TRBJ1-5; D unresolved. The length of the CDR3 is 15 residues. V was cut by 3 bases and J by 2 bases, with 11 bases left in between. Germline V CDR1 and CDR2: MDHEN, SYDVKM. The CDR3 DNA sequence: TGTGCCAGCAGTTTGGCAGGATCCGGCAATCAGCCCCAGCATTTT. As protein: CASSLAGSGNQPQHF.

This chain uses TRBV29-1 with TRBJ2-2; D is unresolved. CDR3 length: 13 residues. Per germline, CDR1 SQVTM and CDR2 ANQGSEA. V gave up 4 bases and J gave up 0 bases, with 6 bases separating them. The CDR3 DNA follows: TGCAGCGTTGCTGGGACGAACACCGGGGAGCTGTTTTTT. Its translation is CSVAGTNTGELFF.

This clonotype was detected a few times. V gene TRBV28 combines with J gene TRBJ1-3, with D tentatively TRBD1 (5 bases). The CDR3 runs 16 residues. CDR1 is MDHEN and CDR2 is SYDVKM in the germline V gene. V was trimmed by 1 base and J by 7 bases, leaving 17 bases between them. The CDR3 here is CASSLFGAPFGNTIYF. Written as DNA, the CDR3 is TGTGCCAGCAGTTTATTTGGGGCACCTTTCGGCAACACCATATATTTT.

The V and J genes are TRBV7-9 and TRBJ1-3, with D hard to call. V was clipped by 1 base and J by 0 bases, with 7 bases between them. From germline, CDR1 is SEHNR and CDR2 FQNEAQ (reference sequence). The CDR3 extends over 15 amino acids. Here the CDR3 DNA reads TGTGCCAGCAGCTTAGGTCCGGGCTCTGGAAACACCATATATTTT. Its translation: CASSLGPGSGNTIYF.

This clonotype was counted many times. The rearrangement joins TRBV12-3 or TRBV12-4 to TRBJ1-2; D may be TRBD1 (5 bases). This CDR3 has 13 residues. Trimming took 6 bases from V and 8 from J, leaving 16 bases between them. For the CDR3, the DNA is TGTGCCAGCAGCATCCAGGGAGAATGGGGCTACACCTTC. Translated, it gives CASSIQGEWGYTF.

This clonotype was detected ten times or more. This chain connects TRBV28 to TRBJ1-1; maybe TRBD1 (6 bases). CDR3 size: 14 residues. Germline V gene data show CDR1 as MDHEN and CDR2 as SYDVKM. V lost 0 bases and J lost 7, with 12 bases in between. This chain's CDR3 is CASSLWGGQNEAFF. For the CDR3, the DNA is TGTGCCAGCAGTTTATGGGGGGGGCAGAATGAAGCTTTCTTT.

V is TRBV19 and J is TRBJ1-5; D remains ambiguous. This CDR3 is built from 17 residues. Trimming stripped 6 bases from V and 10 bases from J, with 28 bases between. Germline V gives CDR1 LNHDA, CDR2 SQIVND (reference sequence). In DNA, the CDR3 is TGTGCCAGTAGCAATCCATTTCAAACAGACGGGGTAGGACCCCAGCATTTT. This gives the protein CASSNPFQTDGVGPQHF.

This clonotype was seen repeatedly, ten times or more. J is TRBJ2-5 and V is TRBV11-3; 9 nucleotides line up with TRBD2. The length of the CDR3 is 15 residues. Germline assignment: CDR1 SGHNT and CDR2 YENEEA. With 5 bases clipped from V and 7 bases from J, the junction kept 11 bases outside the gene matches. CDR3 sequence reads: CASSKGGSGSVTQYF. As DNA, the CDR3 is TGTGCCAGCAGCAAAGGAGGTAGCGGGAGTGTGACCCAGTACTTC.

The table lists this clonotype with a few counts. V usage is TRBV27 and J usage is TRBJ2-5; 13 bases agree with TRBD2. The J call is in doubt because the DNA end fits TRBJ2-1 better. The CDR3 runs to 16 residues. Germline V gene sequence: CDR1 MNHEY, CDR2 SMNVEV (reference sequence). The CDR3, as DNA: TGTGCCAGCAGTAACCCGGGACTAGCGGGATACAATGAGCAGTTCTTC. Translation gives CASSNPGLAGYNEQFF.

The V gene is TRBV29-1, the J gene TRBJ2-7, with D maybe TRBD1 (5 bases). Germline CDR1 reads SQVTM; CDR2 reads ANQGSEA. This CDR3 has 12 residues. Trimming took off 2 bases at V and 2 bases at J, with 7 bases between the two ends. The CDR3 spells CSVERRAYEQYF. The CDR3 DNA is TGCAGCGTTGAACGCAGGGCCTACGAGCAGTACTTC.

CDR3 nucleotides: TGTGCCTGGAGTGTACTCCGAACAGGGGCGGGATATGGCTACACCTTC. This encodes CAWSVLRTGAGYGYTF. V gene TRBV30 combines with J gene TRBJ1-2, with TRBD1 matching over 7 bases. CDR3 length equals 16 residues. Trimming removed 0 bases from V and 5 bases from J; junction bases left unmatched: 12. CDR1 is GTSNPN and CDR2 is SVGIG in the germline V gene (reference sequence).

V usage is TRBV7-3 and J usage is TRBJ1-1; D may be TRBD1 (5 bases). The length of the CDR3 is 16 residues. Germline V gene sequence: CDR1 SGHTA, CDR2 FQGTGA. With 9 bases removed from V and 4 bases from J, the gap between germline ends came to 24 bases. Here the CDR3 reads CARGVEWRSGGTEAFF. CDR3 DNA sequence: TGTGCCAGGGGGGTAGAGTGGAGATCTGGAGGCACTGAAGCTTTCTTT.

This clonotype was seen ten or more times. No DNA is shown, since the ends of the CDR3 on it are uncertain; the CDR3 is the one TCRdb lists. The rearrangement uses TRBV28 and TRBJ1-4; the DNA was not used to check the table's D call, TRBD1. The CDR3 is 16 residues long, ends included. The germline CDR1 and CDR2 sequences are MDHEN and SYDVKM. This chain's CDR3 is CASSTSTGPLNEKLFF.

V usage is TRBV27 and J usage is TRBJ2-7; D not resolved. The length of the CDR3 is 14 residues. V gave up 4 bases and J gave up 2 bases, with 12 bases separating them. The germline V gene has CDR1 MNHEY and CDR2 SMNVEV (reference sequence). The DNA of the CDR3 is TGTGCCAGCAGTTCAGTAGGGTCCCCCTACGAGCAGTACTTC. It encodes CASSSVGSPYEQYF.

The chain recombines TRBV15 with TRBJ1-4; 9 nucleotides match TRBD1. Looked up from germline, CDR1 is LNHNV and CDR2 is YYDKDF (reference sequence). The CDR3 spans 16 residues. V dropped 4 bases and J dropped 3; count of bases not matched to a gene: 6. The CDR3 nucleotides are TGTGCCACCAGCACCCTTCGACAGGGGGCTAATGAAAAACTGTTTTTT. The encoded protein is CATSTLRQGANEKLFF. Together with reference TRBV15 and TRBJ1-4, the CDR3 gives the full variable domain: DAMVIQNPRYQVTQFGKPVTLSCSQTLNHNVMYWYQQKSSQAPKLLFHYYDKDFNNEADTPDNFQSRRPNTSFCFLDIRSPGLGDTAMYLCATSTLRQGANEKLFFGSGTQLSVL.

The J gene is TRBJ1-2, the V gene TRBV4-1; D remains unclear. Trimming left V 3 bases short and J 5 bases short, with 10 bases between. Germline lookup yields CDR1 MGHRA and CDR2 YSYEKL. This CDR3 region has 13 residues. The CDR3 DNA is TGCGCCAGCAGCCAGTCGCTGGGTTATGGCTACACCTTC. Translating gives CASSQSLGYGYTF.

This clonotype appeared a few times. CDR3 DNA: TGTGCCAGCAGTTTGAGACTAGCGGGATTTGGGAACACCGGGGAGCTGTTTTTT. Amino acids: CASSLRLAGFGNTGELFF. The chain has TRBV12-3 or TRBV12-4 and TRBJ2-2; TRBD2 aligns across 11 bases. Trimming took 3 bases from V and 1 from J; bases not matched to a gene: 7. The CDR3 totals 18 residues.

This clonotype showed up many times. V and J are TRBV7-9 and TRBJ1-4; D unresolved. The CDR3 has 14 residues. Germline lookup yields CDR1 SEHNR and CDR2 FQNEAQ (reference sequence). V lost 2 bases to trimming and J lost 0 bases, with 4 bases between them. This CDR3 is CASSLPATNEKLFF. CDR3 DNA: TGTGCCAGCAGCTTACCTGCAACTAATGAAAAACTGTTTTTT.